This T cell receptor (beta chain) was recorded in a study of cytomegalovirus exposure and HLA in healthy donors. Overall study context: The 550 to 800 first-cohort repertoires and the 130 or so validation repertoires shared the same platform, a later analysis reported. Points from the study as a whole: The authors listed around 150 TCR beta chains as cytomegalovirus-associated. Subsequent analysis showed first-cohort TCR clusters tending to co-occur in around 130 validation repertoires.

Profiling relied on immunoSEQ multiplex PCR, and the TCRdb table lists in-frame clones only, not all of them. The repertoire includes 70,000 or so clones, 94% of them detected once, and 1.5% to 1.8% sits in the top ten. Remarks on this clone: As yet, its antigen is unknown.

The receptor was isolated from a man aged 18 to 29 in good health and CMV-seropositive. Sequencing was carried out using PBMCs.

The CDR3: CASSLGTVNTEAFF. As DNA, the CDR3 is TGTGCCAGCAGCTTAGGGACAGTGAACACTGAAGCTTTCTTT. The chain has TRBV11-1 and TRBJ1-1; TRBD1 might be the D (6 bases). Trimming took off 1 base at V and 0 bases at J, with 6 bases between the two ends. Germline V gene sequence: CDR1 SGHAT, CDR2 FQDESV (reference sequence). This CDR3 is built from 14 residues.